Shown below are 19 T cell receptor beta chains from a single sample sequenced in a study of shared clonotypes between healthy human individuals. Libraries were prepared by immunoSEQ multiplex PCR; TCRdb keeps only in-frame clonotypes and omits some of them. The table shows 750,000 to 1,000,000 clones, with around 93% occurring only once. CD45RO-negative, CCR7-selected cells formed the naive CD8 fraction, which excluded terminally differentiated effector memory CD45RA+ cells. Sample: naive CD8+ T cells sorted from blood. Receptor source: a man aged 25-40 years in good health.

V and J are TRBV29-1 and TRBJ2-3, with 11 positions matching TRBD2. V lost 3 bases to trimming and J lost 2 bases; unmatched junction nucleotides: 10. CDR3 length: 17 amino acids. Per the germline V gene, CDR1 is SQVTM and CDR2 is ANQGSEA. The CDR3 spells CSVDSLAGDLNTDTQYF. The CDR3 nucleotides are TGCAGCGTTGACTCACTAGCGGGGGACCTAAACACAGATACGCAGTATTTT.

This chain links TRBV9 with TRBJ2-1, with D possibly being TRBD1 (6 bases). With 0 bases removed from V and 5 bases from J, the gap between germline ends came to 12 bases. CDR3 length: 15 residues. Germline V CDR1 and CDR2: SGDLS, YYNGEE. CDR3 coding DNA: TGTGCCAGCAGCGTAGATAGGGGGAGAGACAATGAGCAGTTCTTC. Its translation is CASSVDRGRDNEQFF.

The rearrangement joins TRBV9 to TRBJ1-1; D is uncertain. The germline CDR1 and CDR2 sequences are SGDLS and YYNGEE. Trimming shortened V by 0 bases and J by 5 bases, and 5 bases separated the two germline ends. The CDR3 spans 12 residues. CDR3 coding DNA: TGTGCCAGCAGCGTAGAAGGAACTGAAGCTTTCTTT. It encodes CASSVEGTEAFF. Full variable domain (remainder filled in from reference TRBV9 and TRBJ1-1): DSGVTQTPKHLITATGQRVTLRCSPRSGDLSVYWYQQSLDQGLQFLIQYYNGEERAKGNILERFSAQQFPDLHSELNLSSLELGDSALYFCASSVEGTEAFFGQGTRLTVV.

The rearrangement joins TRBV2 to TRBJ2-7, with D possibly TRBD2 on 5 matching bases. Germline V gene sequence: CDR1 SNHLY, CDR2 FYNNEI. V gave up 7 bases and J gave up 1 base, with 20 bases separating them. This CDR3 has 16 residues. DNA for the CDR3: TGTGCCAGCACTATATCTCGGGAAGCTGAATCCTACGAGCAGTACTTC. Its translation is CASTISREAESYEQYF.

V usage is TRBV23-1 and J usage is TRBJ2-7; TRBD1 might be the D (5 bases). TRBV23-1 falls under the ORF class, with uncertain function. This CDR3 has 14 residues. V lost 6 bases to trimming and J lost 4 bases, with 16 bases between them. CDR3 nucleotide sequence: TGCGCCAGCAGCAAACCCCAGGGTGATTACGAGCAGTACTTC. Amino acid sequence: CASSKPQGDYEQYF.

The CDR3 region is CASSYYMPPSYNEQFF. As DNA, the CDR3 is TGTGCCAGCAGTTACTACATGCCCCCCTCCTACAATGAGCAGTTCTTC. The rearrangement joins TRBV6-5 to TRBJ2-1; no clear D. The CDR3 extends over 16 amino acids. V lost 1 base and J 0 bases, leaving 10 bases between the germline ends. The V gene's germline CDR1 is MNHEY and CDR2 SVGAGI.

The chain employs TRBV10-1 and TRBJ2-1; D unresolved. Germline V gives CDR1 WNHNN, CDR2 SYGVQD (reference sequence). CDR3 length equals 11 residues. Between the trimmed V and J ends, which lost 11 bases and 8 bases, there was a span of 13 bases. The CDR3 loop reads CAAGLADEQFF. Written as DNA, the CDR3 is TGCGCCGCAGGTCTTGCGGATGAGCAGTTCTTC.

The V call is TRBV6-6, the J call TRBJ1-4; 7 nucleotides agree with TRBD1. This CDR3 has 15 amino acids. V lost 8 bases to trimming and J lost 5 bases; unmatched junction nucleotides: 11. Germline loops: CDR1 MNHNY, CDR2 SVGAGI (reference sequence). Here the CDR3 DNA reads TGTGCCAGCCCACCGGTCGGGACAGAGAATGAAAAACTGTTTTTT. Translation: CASPPVGTENEKLFF.

The V gene is TRBV21-1, the J gene TRBJ2-1; the listed D gene, TRBD2, was not tested against the DNA. TRBV21-1 constitutes a pseudogene. The CDR3 extends over 17 amino acids. CDR3 nucleotides: TGTGCCAGCAGCAACGGGACTAGCGGGAGGGGTGTAGATGAGCAGTTCTTC. The encoded protein is CASSNGTSGRGVDEQFF.

J is TRBJ2-3 and V is TRBV11-2; 13 bases agree with TRBD2. This CDR3 region has 19 residues. Germline V gives CDR1 SGHAT, CDR2 FQNNGV. The V and J ends lost 0 bases and 0 bases, in that order; junction bases with no gene match: 6. CDR3 sequence reads: CASSLDFGTSGASTDTQYF. CDR3 nucleotides: TGTGCCAGCAGCTTAGACTTCGGGACTAGCGGGGCTAGCACAGATACGCAGTATTTT.

V is TRBV6-4 and J is TRBJ2-2; the D gene is possibly TRBD2 (6 bases). The CDR3 consists of 14 residues. Trimming took off 8 bases at V and 3 bases at J, with 13 bases between the two ends. Germline V gene lookup returns CDR1 MRHNA and CDR2 SNTAGT. The CDR3 nucleotides are TGTGCCAGCGCTTGGGGGGAGGACACCGGGGAGCTGTTTTTT. It translates to CASAWGEDTGELFF.

The chain carries TRBV2 and TRBJ1-2; no clear D. Germline V lookup: CDR1 SNHLY, CDR2 FYNNEI. The CDR3 covers 13 residues. The V gene lost 8 bases and the J gene lost 7 bases, with 17 bases spanning the gap. In DNA form, the CDR3 reads TGTGCCAGCCCAAGAGTTCCTGACTCTGGCTACACCTTC. Translating gives CASPRVPDSGYTF. The whole variable domain, remainder taken from reference TRBV2 and TRBJ1-2, is EPEVTQTPSHQVTQMGQEVILRCVPISNHLYFYWYRQILGQKVEFLVSFYNNEISEKSEIFDDQFSVERPDGSNFTLKIRSTKLEDSAMYFCASPRVPDSGYTFGSGTRLTVV.

Notes on this clone: In the same sample, other DNA sequences code for this CDR3. V usage is TRBV7-6 and J usage is TRBJ2-1, with TRBD2 matching over 10 bases. Per germline, CDR1 SGHVS and CDR2 FNYEAQ. The CDR3 loop spans 16 amino acids. Trimming cost V 4 bases and J 4 bases; bases outside gene matches: 7. CDR3 nucleotides: TGTGCCAGCAGCTCCTTAGCGGGAGGACTATACAATGAGCAGTTCTTC. As protein: CASSSLAGGLYNEQFF.

Note on this clone: The sample holds other DNA sequences that translate to the same CDR3. V and J are TRBV7-2 and TRBJ2-3; D not resolved. The CDR3 length is 12 residues. The ends were cut back, 8 bases at V and 2 bases at J, with 8 bases in the middle. The V gene's germline CDR1 is SGHTA and CDR2 FQGNSA. CDR3 nucleotide sequence: TGTGCCAGCTTGGCGGACACAGATACGCAGTATTTT. Its translation: CASLADTDTQYF. Using reference TRBV7-2 and TRBJ2-3 for the parts outside the CDR3, the full variable domain is GAGVSQSPSNKVTEKGKDVELRCDPISGHTALYWYRQSLGQGLEFLIYFQGNSAPDKSGLPSDRFSAERTGGSVSTLTIQRTQQEDSAVYLCASLADTDTQYFGPGTRLTVL.

The rearrangement uses TRBV5-6 and TRBJ2-7, with TRBD1 identical over 7 bases. CDR1 is SGHDT, CDR2 YYEEEE, per germline. V dropped 0 bases and J dropped 5; count of bases not matched to a gene: 8. The CDR3 has 15 amino acids. The CDR3 coding sequence is TGTGCCAGCAGCTTGGATGCCGGGACAGACGACGAGCAGTACTTC. This gives the protein CASSLDAGTDDEQYF.

J is TRBJ2-1 and V is TRBV7-8; 7 bases match TRBD2. The germline V gene encodes CDR1 SGHVS and CDR2 FQNEAQ. This CDR3 region has 16 residues. Trimming took 1 base from V and 2 from J; bases not matched to a gene: 5. The CDR3 is CASSLVLAGTYNEQFF. The CDR3 DNA is TGTGCCAGCAGCTTAGTTTTAGCGGGTACCTACAATGAGCAGTTCTTC.

This sequence joins TRBV7-6 and TRBJ2-7, with 10 bases fitting TRBD2. The CDR3 is 15 residues long. V lost 5 bases, J lost 5 bases, and 9 bases stayed unmatched. Germline V lookup: CDR1 SGHVS, CDR2 FNYEAQ. This chain's CDR3 is CASSRAGGPGDEQYF. CDR3 nucleotides: TGTGCCAGCAGCAGAGCGGGAGGGCCGGGGGACGAGCAGTACTTC.

The chain has TRBV18 and TRBJ2-7; TRBD1 matches 9 bases. Per germline, CDR1 KGHSH and CDR2 LQKENI. V was pared by 0 bases and J by 5 bases, with 2 bases of the junction left unmatched. The CDR3 consists of 14 residues. For the CDR3, the DNA is TGTGCCAGCTCACCACCGCGGACAGGGGACGAGCAGTACTTC. This codes for CASSPPRTGDEQYF.

J is TRBJ2-1 and V is TRBV21-1; the table's D call, TRBD2, was not checked against the DNA. TRBV21-1 is classified as a pseudogene. The CDR3 spans 13 residues. CDR3 in DNA: TGTGCCAGCAGCAAAGGGCCGGACTACAAACAGTTCTTC. This gives the protein CASSKGPDYKQFF.